The 10 T cell receptor beta chains below were found in one sample sequenced in a study of CD8 T cells in ankylosing spondylitis. Study-wide points: A motif of fewer than ten highly homologous TCR beta variants was seen as apparently characteristic of ankylosing spondylitis blood.

TCRdb re-called the 5' RACE reads through MiXCR, storing one row per CDR3 protein. Here the sample spans a few hundred thousand distinct CDR3 sequences, 17% being singletons. For these TCRs, the target antigens are not known. Sequences were obtained from blood, either unsorted or a sorted T cell fraction (not recorded which). These receptors were collected from a male donor with ankylosing spondylitis.

V gene TRBV3-1 combines with J gene TRBJ1-4, with 7 bases lining up with TRBD1. The junction had 16 bases not matched to a gene; V was cut back by 4 bases and J by 5 bases. CDR1 LGHDT and CDR2 YNNKEL come from the germline V gene (reference sequence). There are 18 residues in the CDR3. The CDR3 nucleotides read TGTGCCAGCAGCCGAGAGTTGGGACAGACTCACTCGAATGAAAAACTGTTTTTT. As protein: CASSRELGQTHSNEKLFF. Full variable domain (missing parts from reference TRBV3-1 and TRBJ1-4): DTAVSQTPKYLVTQMGNDKSIKCEQNLGHDTMYWYKQDSKKFLKIMFSYNNKELIINETVPNRFSPKSPDKAHLNLHINSLELGDSAVYFCASSRELGQTHSNEKLFFGSGTQLSVL.

This rearrangement joins TRBV12-3 or TRBV12-4 to TRBJ1-1, with D maybe TRBD1 (5 bases). The CDR3 has 14 residues. V was cut by 7 bases and J by 7 bases, with 19 bases left in between. CDR3 DNA sequence: TGTGCCAGCACCCCTCCCAACGGGGCAAATGAAGCTTTCTTT. Its translation: CASTPPNGANEAFF.

There are a few counts of this clonotype. The CDR3 reads CASSPEGVARGYTF. The CDR3 DNA is TGTGCCAGCAGCCCAGAGGGAGTGGCAAGAGGCTACACCTTC. This sequence joins TRBV6-1 and TRBJ1-2, with D unclear. The CDR3 totals 14 residues. V was clipped by 6 bases and J by 8 bases, with 19 bases between them. Germline lookup yields CDR1 MNHNS and CDR2 SASEGT.

The rearrangement uses TRBV20-1 and TRBJ1-2; no clear D. The CDR3 sequence is 11 residues long. Germline V gene data show CDR1 as DFQATT and CDR2 as SNEGSKA (reference sequence). This CDR3 reads CSAPEDYGYTF. Here the CDR3 DNA reads TGCAGCGCCCCCGAGGACTATGGCTACACCTTC.

This rearrangement joins TRBV12-3 or TRBV12-4 to TRBJ2-2; TRBD2 matches at 13 bases. The CDR3 has 17 amino acids. The ends lost 5 bases at V and 0 bases at J; junction bases unmatched: 3. CDR3 loop: CASSGTSGASNTGELFF. The CDR3 DNA follows: TGTGCCAGCAGTGGGACTAGCGGGGCCTCGAACACCGGGGAGCTGTTTTTT.

This clonotype was observed a few times. The V call is TRBV20-1, the J call TRBJ1-4; a weak D match, TRBD1 (5 bases). This CDR3 comprises 15 residues. The V end was cut by 3 bases, the J end by 2 bases, with 13 bases between. CDR1 and CDR2 from the germline V gene are DFQATT and SNEGSKA (reference sequence). CDR3 nucleotide sequence: TGCAGTGCTAGCCGAGGGGCAGTCACTAATGAAAAACTGTTTTTT. Its translation: CSASRGAVTNEKLFF.

This clonotype has only a few counts. The chain combines TRBV11-1 with TRBJ2-7, with D possibly matching TRBD2 (6 bases). Trimming cost V 5 bases and J 3 bases, with 14 bases left between them. The CDR3 runs to 14 residues. Germline CDR1 is SGHAT and CDR2 is FQDESV (reference sequence). The CDR3 region is CASSAGRTFYEQYF. Written as DNA, the CDR3 is TGTGCCAGCAGCGCGGGACGGACGTTCTACGAGCAGTACTTC.

The V gene is TRBV11-2, the J gene TRBJ2-3; 7 nucleotides match TRBD1. The CDR3 length is 15 residues. V shed 5 bases and J 2 bases; nucleotides not matched to a gene: 7. In germline, CDR1 is SGHAT, CDR2 FQNNGV. The CDR3 region has the DNA TGTGCCAGCAGCAAGACAGGGAAACTCACAGATACGCAGTATTTT. Encoded protein: CASSKTGKLTDTQYF.

This clonotype was detected many times. The V call is TRBV5-1, the J call TRBJ2-2; D call uncertain. Germline-derived CDR1 and CDR2 are SGHRS and YFSETQ. The V end was cut by 1 base, the J end by 6 bases, with 7 bases between. The CDR3 spans 13 residues. CDR3 loop: CASSLFRAGELFF. In nucleotides, the CDR3 is TGCGCCAGCAGCTTGTTTCGTGCCGGGGAGCTGTTTTTT.

This clonotype was picked up a small number of times. This chain links TRBV20-1 with TRBJ1-2; no reliable D call. This CDR3 is built from 15 residues. Trimming took 3 bases from V and 4 from J, leaving 18 bases between them. Germline values: CDR1 DFQATT, CDR2 SNEGSKA (reference sequence). CDR3 residues: CSASNPARRSYGYTF. The CDR3 DNA is TGCAGTGCTAGTAATCCCGCGCGCAGGAGCTATGGCTACACCTTC.